Sequencing of this T cell receptor (beta chain) was carried out in a study of T cell responses to AZD1222 COVID-19 vaccine. Libraries were prepared by immunoSEQ multiplex PCR; TCRdb keeps only in-frame clonotypes and omits some of them. The table has 120,000 or so clones, about 85% seen once; the top ten hold approximately 3%. The V and J ends lost 1 base and 3 bases, in that order; junction bases with no gene match: 5. CDR3 length: 15 residues. Germline CDR1 and CDR2: SGHRS and YFSETQ. The V call is TRBV5-1, the J call TRBJ1-2; TRBD1 aligns across 8 bases. This sample comprised peripheral blood, obtained on day 0 of AZD1222 vaccination. This TCR was sampled from an adult in good health. The CDR3 coding sequence is TGCGCCAGCAGCTTGCGGTCAGGGGGCGACTATGGCTACACCTTC. Translation: CASSLRSGGDYGYTF.